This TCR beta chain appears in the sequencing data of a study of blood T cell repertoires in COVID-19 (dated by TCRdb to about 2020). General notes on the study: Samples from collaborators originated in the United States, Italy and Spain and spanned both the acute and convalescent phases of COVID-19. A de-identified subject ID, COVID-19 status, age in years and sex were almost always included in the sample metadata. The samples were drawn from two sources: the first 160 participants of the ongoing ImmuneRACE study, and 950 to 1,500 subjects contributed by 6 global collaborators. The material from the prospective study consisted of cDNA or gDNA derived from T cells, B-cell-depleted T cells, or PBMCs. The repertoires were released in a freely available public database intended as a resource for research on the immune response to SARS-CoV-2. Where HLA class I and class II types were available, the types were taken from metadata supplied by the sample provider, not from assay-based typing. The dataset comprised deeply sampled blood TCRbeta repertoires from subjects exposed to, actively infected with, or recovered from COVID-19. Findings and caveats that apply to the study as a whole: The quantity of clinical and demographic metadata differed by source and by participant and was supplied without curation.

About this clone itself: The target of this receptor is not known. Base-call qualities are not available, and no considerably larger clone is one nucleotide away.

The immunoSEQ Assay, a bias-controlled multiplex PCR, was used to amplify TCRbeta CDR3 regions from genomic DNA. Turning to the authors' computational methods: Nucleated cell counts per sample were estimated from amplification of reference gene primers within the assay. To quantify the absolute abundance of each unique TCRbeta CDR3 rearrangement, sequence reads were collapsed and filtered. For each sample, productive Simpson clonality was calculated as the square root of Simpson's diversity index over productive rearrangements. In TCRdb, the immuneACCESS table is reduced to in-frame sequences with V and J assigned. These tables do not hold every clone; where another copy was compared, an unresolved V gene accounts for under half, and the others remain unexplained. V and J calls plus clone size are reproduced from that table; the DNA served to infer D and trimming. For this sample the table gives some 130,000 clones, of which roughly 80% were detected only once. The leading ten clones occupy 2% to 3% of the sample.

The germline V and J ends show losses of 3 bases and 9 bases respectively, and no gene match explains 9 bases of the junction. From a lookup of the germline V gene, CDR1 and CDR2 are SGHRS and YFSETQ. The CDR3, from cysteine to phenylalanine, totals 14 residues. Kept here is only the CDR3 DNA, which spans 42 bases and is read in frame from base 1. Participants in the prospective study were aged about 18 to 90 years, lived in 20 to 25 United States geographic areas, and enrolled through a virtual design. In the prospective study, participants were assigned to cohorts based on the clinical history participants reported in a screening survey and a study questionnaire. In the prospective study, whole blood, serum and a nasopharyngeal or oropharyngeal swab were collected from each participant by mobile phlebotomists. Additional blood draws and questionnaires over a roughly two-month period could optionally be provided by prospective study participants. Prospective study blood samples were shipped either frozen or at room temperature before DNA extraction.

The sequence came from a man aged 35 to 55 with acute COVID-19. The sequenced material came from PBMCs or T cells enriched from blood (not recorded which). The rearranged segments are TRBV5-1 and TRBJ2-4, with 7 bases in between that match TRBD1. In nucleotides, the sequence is TGCGCCAGCAGCTCCAGACAGGGATCGGGCATTCAGTACTTC. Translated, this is CASSSRQGSGIQYF.